These 20 T cell receptor beta chains were all obtained from the same sample, sequenced in a study of blood T cell repertoires in COVID-19. The table came from immunoSEQ multiplex PCR; TCRdb's copy has only in-frame clones and leaves some out. The sample shows about 670,000 clones, about nine tenths of them seen only once. The material sequenced was peripheral blood. These receptors were taken from a woman between 18 and 30 years old with acute or convalescent COVID-19.

The chain has TRBV18 and TRBJ2-7; D is unclear. Germline V gene sequence: CDR1 KGHSH, CDR2 LQKENI. Trimming cost V 1 base and J 4 bases, with 8 bases left between them. The CDR3 length is 13 residues. CDR3 bases: TGTGCCAGCTCACCACGGGCAGATTACGAGCAGTACTTC. Encoded protein: CASSPRADYEQYF.

The rearrangement uses TRBV30 and TRBJ1-5; the D is unclear. Trimming shortened V by 0 bases and J by 6 bases, and 24 bases separated the two germline ends. Per the germline V gene, CDR1 is GTSNPN and CDR2 is SVGIG (reference sequence). The CDR3 runs 18 residues. The DNA of the CDR3 is TGTGCCTGGAGTGTATATGGCGGCAGCTATTCTATAGGTCAGCCCCAGCATTTT. This gives the protein CAWSVYGGSYSIGQPQHF.

This chain uses TRBV7-4 with TRBJ1-2; D might be TRBD1 (5 bases). V was clipped by 7 bases and J by 4 bases, with 19 bases between them. Germline V CDR1 and CDR2: SGHVT, SQSDAQ. The CDR3 sequence is 15 residues long. CDR3 in amino acids: CASTRQGRVPYGYTF. The CDR3 DNA follows: TGTGCCAGCACCCGTCAAGGCAGGGTTCCCTATGGCTACACCTTC.

This clone was counted only a few times. The identical CDR3 is also encoded by other nucleotide sequences in the sample. The V gene is TRBV9, the J gene TRBJ1-1; D remains ambiguous. The CDR3 contains 13 residues. V lost 2 bases to trimming and J lost 0 bases, with 5 bases between them. CDR1 and CDR2 from the germline V gene are SGDLS and YYNGEE. The CDR3: CASSVRMNTEAFF. The CDR3, as DNA: TGTGCCAGCAGCGTCAGGATGAACACTGAAGCTTTCTTT.

Comment on this clone: The sample contains more than one DNA sequence encoding this CDR3. J is TRBJ1-1 and V is TRBV5-1, with no clear D. Germline V lookup: CDR1 SGHRS, CDR2 YFSETQ. This CDR3 is built from 11 residues. V was clipped by 0 bases and J by 8 bases, with 5 bases between them. Written as DNA, the CDR3 is TGCGCCAGCAGCTTGGGGGCGGAAGCTTTCTTT. It specifies CASSLGAEAFF.

This clone has just one count. This chain uses TRBV6-5 with TRBJ2-2; the D gene is possibly TRBD1 (6 bases). The CDR3 contains 15 residues. Per the germline V gene, CDR1 is MNHEY and CDR2 is SVGAGI. Trimming removed 2 bases at V and 3 bases at J, with 10 bases between. The CDR3 is CASSYQDSYTGELFF. The DNA of the CDR3 is TGTGCCAGCAGTTACCAGGACAGTTACACCGGGGAGCTGTTTTTT.

The genes are TRBV3-1 (or the pseudogene TRBV3-2) and TRBJ2-5; possibly TRBD2 for D (5 bases). Germline V gives CDR1 LGHDT, CDR2 YNNKEL (reference sequence). Between the trimmed V and J ends, which lost 0 bases and 2 bases, there was a span of 13 bases. The CDR3 consists of 16 residues. The CDR3 nucleotides are TGTGCCAGCAGCCAAGAGAAGGTAGCGACGCAAGAGACCCAGTACTTC. Protein: CASSQEKVATQETQYF.

This clone was detected a few times. This chain uses TRBV6-5 with TRBJ1-1; tentatively, D is TRBD1 (6 bases). Trimming took 8 bases from V and 4 from J, leaving 20 bases between them. Germline V gene sequence: CDR1 MNHEY, CDR2 SVGAGI. The CDR3 length is 15 residues. The CDR3, as DNA: TGTGCCAGCCTCCTAGGGTGGGGGCGAGGCACTGAAGCTTTCTTT. It codes for CASLLGWGRGTEAFF.

The chain employs TRBV10-3 and TRBJ2-1; D call uncertain. V was pared by 3 bases and J by 8 bases, with 14 bases between. The germline V gene has CDR1 ENHRY and CDR2 SYGVKD. The CDR3 covers 14 residues. The CDR3 region has the DNA TGTGCCATCAGTGAACGACTCACGGCGGATGAGCAGTTCTTC. Amino acids: CAISERLTADEQFF.

V gene TRBV7-9 combines with J gene TRBJ1-5, with TRBD1 matching 9 bases. CDR3 size: 18 residues. Trimming removed 3 bases from V and 2 bases from J; junction bases left unmatched: 11. Germline CDR1 is SEHNR and CDR2 is FQNEAQ (reference sequence). As DNA, the CDR3 is TGTGCCAGCAGCTTGACGGGACAGGGTGAATTGGGCAATCAGCCCCAGCATTTT. It encodes CASSLTGQGELGNQPQHF. The complete variable domain, with remaining parts taken from reference TRBV7-9 and TRBJ1-5, reads DTGVSQNPRHKITKRGQNVTFRCDPISEHNRLYWYRQTLGQGPEFLTYFQNEAQLEKSRLLSDRFSAERPKGSFSTLEIQRTEQGDSAMYLCASSLTGQGELGNQPQHFGDGTRLSIL.

This clone was detected only once. The chain uses TRBV4-2 and TRBJ1-2; D gene unclear. The V gene lost 0 bases and the J gene lost 4 bases, with 6 bases spanning the gap. Germline CDR1 reads LGHNA; CDR2 reads YNFKEQ. The CDR3 is 13 residues long. The DNA for the CDR3 is TGTGCCAGCAGCCAAGACAGGCCCTATGGCTACACCTTC. Translating it yields CASSQDRPYGYTF.

The V call is TRBV24-1, the J call TRBJ1-1; TRBD1 matches 9 bases. Germline lookup yields CDR1 KGHDR and CDR2 SFDVKD. The junction had 6 bases not matched to a gene; V was cut back by 11 bases and J by 3 bases. The CDR3 totals 13 residues. This CDR3 is CAMRTGDDTEAFF. For the CDR3, the DNA is TGTGCCATGAGGACAGGGGACGACACTGAAGCTTTCTTT.

V is TRBV4-2 and J is TRBJ1-6, with a possible D match to TRBD1 (6 bases). Germline V gives CDR1 LGHNA, CDR2 YNFKEQ. The ends were cut back, 1 base at V and 7 bases at J, with 14 bases in the middle. This CDR3 spans 16 amino acids. In nucleotides, the CDR3 is TGTGCCAGCAGCCAAGGTTCAGGGGCCAGAAATTCACCCCTCCACTTT. It yields the protein CASSQGSGARNSPLHF.

V and J are TRBV5-1 and TRBJ1-2, with a possible D match to TRBD1 (6 bases). There are 16 residues in the CDR3. V was cut by 4 bases and J by 4 bases, with 20 bases left in between. The germline CDR1 and CDR2 sequences are SGHRS and YFSETQ. The CDR3 loop is CASSQQGGGEIYGYTF. As DNA, the CDR3 is TGCGCCAGCAGCCAACAAGGGGGGGGCGAGATCTATGGCTACACCTTC.

CDR3 nucleotides: TGTGCCATCAGTGGCTCGTCTAGGGGGCCCGCGCAGTACTTC. The encoded protein is CAISGSSRGPAQYF. J is TRBJ2-7 and V is TRBV10-3; 7 positions match TRBD1. V lost 4 bases and J lost 9; bases outside the gene matches: 12. CDR3 size: 14 residues. Germline loops: CDR1 ENHRY, CDR2 SYGVKD.

The chain links TRBV4-1 to TRBJ2-7; TRBD1 matches at 9 bases. The germline V gene encodes CDR1 MGHRA and CDR2 YSYEKL. J gave up 4 bases and V 0 bases, and 4 bases lay outside the gene matches. This CDR3 comprises 15 residues. This CDR3 reads CASSQEDRGTYEQYF. CDR3 bases: TGCGCCAGCAGCCAAGAGGACAGGGGAACATACGAGCAGTACTTC.

The V gene is TRBV24-1, the J gene TRBJ1-1, with a tentative D call TRBD1 (5 bases). In germline, CDR1 is KGHDR, CDR2 SFDVKD. The CDR3 is 15 amino acids. V was pared by 4 bases and J by 3 bases, with 14 bases between. DNA of the CDR3: TGTGCCACCAGTGACGGCGGGGGGTCCTACACTGAAGCTTTCTTT. Its protein is CATSDGGGSYTEAFF.

The chain's CDR3 is CASSVIGGRETQYF. The CDR3 DNA sequence: TGCGCCAGCAGTGTGATAGGAGGGAGGGAGACCCAGTACTTC. The gene calls are TRBV10-1 and TRBJ2-5, with TRBD2 as a possible D gene (6 bases). V was cut by 4 bases and J by 5 bases, with 14 bases left in between. Looked up from germline, CDR1 is WNHNN and CDR2 is SYGVQD (reference sequence). CDR3 size: 14 residues.

The chain has TRBV15 and TRBJ1-1; D not certain. CDR3 length equals 19 residues. V lost 0 bases to trimming and J lost 0 bases, with 20 bases between them. Germline V lookup: CDR1 LNHNV, CDR2 YYDKDF (reference sequence). The CDR3 DNA reads as TGTGCCACCAGCAGAGAAAGATCGGGGAACCGAGTCATGAACACTGAAGCTTTCTTT. Translated, it gives CATSRERSGNRVMNTEAFF.

The V and J genes are TRBV27 and TRBJ1-1, with 7 bases that match TRBD1. CDR1 MNHEY and CDR2 SMNVEV come from the germline V gene (reference sequence). The length of the CDR3 is 13 residues. The V segment lost 8 bases and the J segment 4 bases; nucleotides outside the gene matches: 7. CDR3 sequence (DNA): TGTGCCAGCTCACCAGGGGGTTTCACTGAAGCTTTCTTT. Translation: CASSPGGFTEAFF.